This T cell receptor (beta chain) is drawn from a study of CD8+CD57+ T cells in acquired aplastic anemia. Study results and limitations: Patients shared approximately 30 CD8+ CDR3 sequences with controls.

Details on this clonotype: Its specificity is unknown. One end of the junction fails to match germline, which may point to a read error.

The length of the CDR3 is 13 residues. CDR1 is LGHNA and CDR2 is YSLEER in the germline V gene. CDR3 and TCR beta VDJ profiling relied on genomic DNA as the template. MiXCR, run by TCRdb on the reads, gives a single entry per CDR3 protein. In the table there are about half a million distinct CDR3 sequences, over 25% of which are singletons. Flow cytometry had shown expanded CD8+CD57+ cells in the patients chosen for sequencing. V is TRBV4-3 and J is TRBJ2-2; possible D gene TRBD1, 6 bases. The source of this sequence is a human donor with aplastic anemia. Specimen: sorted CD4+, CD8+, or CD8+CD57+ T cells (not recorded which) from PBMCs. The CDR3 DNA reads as TGCGCCAGCAACAGGGATGGCACCGAGGAGCTGTTTTTT. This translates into CASNRDGTEELFF.